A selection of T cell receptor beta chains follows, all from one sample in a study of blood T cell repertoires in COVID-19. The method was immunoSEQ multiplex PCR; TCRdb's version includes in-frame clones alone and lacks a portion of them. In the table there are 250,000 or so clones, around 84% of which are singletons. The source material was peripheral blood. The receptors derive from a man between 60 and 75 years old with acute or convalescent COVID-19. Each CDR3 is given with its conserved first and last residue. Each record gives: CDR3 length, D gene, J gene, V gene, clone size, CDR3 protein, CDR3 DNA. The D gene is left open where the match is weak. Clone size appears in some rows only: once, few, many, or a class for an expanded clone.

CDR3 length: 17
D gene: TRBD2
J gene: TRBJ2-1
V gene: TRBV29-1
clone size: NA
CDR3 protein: CSVPTSGSPSTYNEQFF
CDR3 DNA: TGCAGCGTTCCGACTAGCGGGAGCCCTTCTACTTACAATGAGCAGTTCTTC

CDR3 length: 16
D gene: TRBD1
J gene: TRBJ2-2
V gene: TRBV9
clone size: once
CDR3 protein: CASRLGRGQGSGELFF
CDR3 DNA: TGTGCCAGCAGATTGGGACGGGGACAGGGTTCCGGGGAGCTGTTTTTT

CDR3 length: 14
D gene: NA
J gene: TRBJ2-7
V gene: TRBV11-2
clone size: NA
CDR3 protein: CASSLGGGAGEQYF
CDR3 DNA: TGTGCCAGCAGCTTAGGTGGGGGCGCAGGCGAGCAGTACTTC

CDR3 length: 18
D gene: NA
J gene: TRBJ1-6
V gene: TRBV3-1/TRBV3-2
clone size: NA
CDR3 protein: CASSQASESPEVRSPLHF
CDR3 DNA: TGTGCCAGCAGCCAAGCGTCGGAAAGCCCTGAGGTTCGTTCACCCCTCCACTTT

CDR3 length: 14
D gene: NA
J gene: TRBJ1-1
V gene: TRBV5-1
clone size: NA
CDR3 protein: CASSLRTANTEAFF
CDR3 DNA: TGCGCCAGCAGCCTACGGACTGCGAACACTGAAGCTTTCTTT

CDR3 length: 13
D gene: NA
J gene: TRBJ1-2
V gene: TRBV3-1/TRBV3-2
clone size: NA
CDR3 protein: CASSQVQGYGYTF
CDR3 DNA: TGTGCCAGCAGCCAAGTTCAGGGCTATGGCTACACCTTC

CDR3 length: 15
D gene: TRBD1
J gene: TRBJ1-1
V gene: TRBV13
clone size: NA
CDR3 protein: CASSLGTGDATEAFF
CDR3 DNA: TGTGCCAGCAGCTTAGGAACAGGGGATGCCACTGAAGCTTTCTTT

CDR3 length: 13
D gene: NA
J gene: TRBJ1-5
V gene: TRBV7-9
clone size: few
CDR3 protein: CASSASIYQPQHF
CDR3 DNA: TGTGCCAGCTCTGCTTCTATTTATCAGCCCCAGCATTTT

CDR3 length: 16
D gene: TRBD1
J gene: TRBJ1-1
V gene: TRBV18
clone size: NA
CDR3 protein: CASSPPSMPGGAEAFF
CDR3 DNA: TGTGCCAGCTCACCACCCAGTATGCCAGGGGGCGCTGAAGCTTTCTTT

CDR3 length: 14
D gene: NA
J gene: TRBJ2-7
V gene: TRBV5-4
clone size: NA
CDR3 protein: CASSLFEGPYEQYF
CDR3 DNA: TGTGCCAGCAGCTTGTTCGAGGGCCCCTACGAGCAGTACTTC

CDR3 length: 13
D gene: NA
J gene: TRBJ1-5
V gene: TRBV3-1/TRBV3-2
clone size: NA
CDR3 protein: CASSQEGVQPQHF
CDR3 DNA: TGTGCCAGCAGCCAAGAAGGGGTTCAGCCCCAGCATTTT

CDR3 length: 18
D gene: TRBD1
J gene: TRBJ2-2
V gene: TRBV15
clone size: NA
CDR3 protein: CATSRDKGQGVNTGELFF
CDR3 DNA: TGTGCCACCAGCAGAGATAAAGGGCAGGGGGTAAACACCGGGGAGCTGTTTTTT

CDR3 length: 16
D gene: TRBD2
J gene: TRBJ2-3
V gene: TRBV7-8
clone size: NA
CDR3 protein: CASSPPGLAGTDTQYF
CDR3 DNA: TGTGCCAGCAGCCCCCCGGGACTAGCGGGCACAGATACGCAGTATTTT

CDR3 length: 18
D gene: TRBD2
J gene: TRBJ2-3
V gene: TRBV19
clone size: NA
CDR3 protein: CASSELRGFLAGADTQYF
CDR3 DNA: TGTGCCAGTTCGGAACTTCGTGGGTTCCTGGCGGGAGCAGATACGCAGTATTTT

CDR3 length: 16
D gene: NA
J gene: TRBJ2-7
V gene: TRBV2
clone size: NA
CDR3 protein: CASSEALGGSSYEQYF
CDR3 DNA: TGTGCCAGCAGTGAAGCGCTTGGGGGGAGCTCCTACGAGCAGTACTTC

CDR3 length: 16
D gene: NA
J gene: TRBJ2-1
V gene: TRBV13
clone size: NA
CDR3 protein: CASSPPRIAVDNEQFF
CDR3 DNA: TGTGCCAGCAGTCCACCCCGGATAGCGGTAGACAATGAGCAGTTCTTC

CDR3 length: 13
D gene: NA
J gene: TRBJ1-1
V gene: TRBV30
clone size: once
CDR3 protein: CAWSVGANTEAFF
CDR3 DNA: TGTGCCTGGAGTGTAGGGGCCAACACTGAAGCTTTCTTT

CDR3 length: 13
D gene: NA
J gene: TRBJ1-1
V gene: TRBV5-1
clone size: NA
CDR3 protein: CASSVSMNTEAFF
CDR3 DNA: TGCGCCAGCAGCGTTTCTATGAACACTGAAGCTTTCTTT

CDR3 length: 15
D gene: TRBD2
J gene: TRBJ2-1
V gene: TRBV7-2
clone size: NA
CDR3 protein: CASSLTSGTYNEQFF
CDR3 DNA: TGTGCCAGCAGCTTGACTAGCGGGACCTACAATGAGCAGTTCTTC

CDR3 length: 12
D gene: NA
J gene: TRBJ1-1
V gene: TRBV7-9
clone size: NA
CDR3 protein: CANSLAGGEAFF
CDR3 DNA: TGTGCCAACAGCTTAGCCGGGGGAGAAGCTTTCTTT

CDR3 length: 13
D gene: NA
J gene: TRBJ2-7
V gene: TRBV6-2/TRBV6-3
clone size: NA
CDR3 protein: CASSRTGSYEQYF
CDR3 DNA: TGTGCCAGCAGTCGAACAGGGTCCTACGAGCAGTACTTC

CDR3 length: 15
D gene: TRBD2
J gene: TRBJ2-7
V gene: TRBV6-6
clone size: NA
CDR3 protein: CASSYSGGRVGEQYF
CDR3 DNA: TGTGCCAGCAGTTACTCCGGCGGGAGGGTGGGCGAGCAGTACTTC

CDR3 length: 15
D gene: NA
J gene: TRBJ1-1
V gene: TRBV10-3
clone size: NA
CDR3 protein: CAISATPGEGTEAFF
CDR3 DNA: TGTGCCATCAGTGCGACACCAGGGGAAGGGACTGAAGCTTTCTTT

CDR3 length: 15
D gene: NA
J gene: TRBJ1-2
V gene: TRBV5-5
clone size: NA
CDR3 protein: CASSLDGQGIEGYTF
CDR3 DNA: TGTGCCAGCAGCTTGGATGGGCAGGGGATAGAGGGCTACACCTTC

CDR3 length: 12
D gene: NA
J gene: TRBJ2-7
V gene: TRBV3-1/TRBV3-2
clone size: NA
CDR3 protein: CASSRLSYEQYF
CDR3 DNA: TGTGCCAGCAGCCGACTTAGCTACGAGCAGTACTTC

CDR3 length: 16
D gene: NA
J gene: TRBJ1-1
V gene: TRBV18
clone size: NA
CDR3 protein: CASSPGTGFMNTEAFF
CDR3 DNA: TGTGCCAGCTCACCGGGTACAGGTTTCATGAACACTGAAGCTTTCTTT

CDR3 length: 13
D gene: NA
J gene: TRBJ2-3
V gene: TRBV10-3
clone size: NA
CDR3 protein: CAISPRGTDTQYF
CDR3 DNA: TGTGCCATCAGTCCCAGGGGAACAGATACGCAGTATTTT

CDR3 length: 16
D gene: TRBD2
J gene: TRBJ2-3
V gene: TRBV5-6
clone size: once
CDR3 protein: CASSPLAGGLGHTQYF
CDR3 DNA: TGTGCCAGCAGCCCTCTAGCGGGGGGTCTCGGACATACGCAGTATTTT

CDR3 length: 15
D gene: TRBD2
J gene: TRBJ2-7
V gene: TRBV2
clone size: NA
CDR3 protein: CASRATSGSPYEQYF
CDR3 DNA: TGTGCCAGCAGGGCCACTAGCGGCTCCCCCTACGAGCAGTACTTC

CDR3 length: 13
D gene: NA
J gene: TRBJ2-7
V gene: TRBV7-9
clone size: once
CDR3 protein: CASSPLSGYEQYF
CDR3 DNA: TGTGCCAGCAGCCCCCTGAGTGGCTACGAGCAGTACTTC

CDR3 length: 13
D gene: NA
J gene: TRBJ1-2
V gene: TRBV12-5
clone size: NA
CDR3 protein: CASGQNARYGYTF
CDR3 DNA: TGTGCTAGTGGCCAAAACGCCCGGTATGGCTACACCTTC

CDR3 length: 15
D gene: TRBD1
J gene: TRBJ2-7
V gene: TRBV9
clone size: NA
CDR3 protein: CASSAGTGFAYEQYF
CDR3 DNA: TGTGCCAGCAGCGCCGGGACAGGGTTTGCGTACGAGCAGTACTTC

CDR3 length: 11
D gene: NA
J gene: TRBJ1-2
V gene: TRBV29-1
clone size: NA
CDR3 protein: CSVEVGYGYTF
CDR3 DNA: TGCAGCGTTGAAGTCGGCTATGGCTACACCTTC

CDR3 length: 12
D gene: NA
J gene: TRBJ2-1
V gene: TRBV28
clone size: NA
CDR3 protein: CASTTIANEQFF
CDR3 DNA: TGTGCCAGCACGACGATAGCCAATGAGCAGTTCTTC

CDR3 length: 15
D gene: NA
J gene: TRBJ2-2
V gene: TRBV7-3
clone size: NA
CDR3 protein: CASSLGPGFTGELFF
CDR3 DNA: TGTGCCAGCAGCTTAGGACCGGGGTTCACCGGGGAGCTGTTTTTT

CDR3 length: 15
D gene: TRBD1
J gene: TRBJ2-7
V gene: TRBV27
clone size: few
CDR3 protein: CASSLSGQGSYEQYF
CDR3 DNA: TGTGCCAGCAGTTTATCGGGACAGGGTTCCTACGAGCAGTACTTC

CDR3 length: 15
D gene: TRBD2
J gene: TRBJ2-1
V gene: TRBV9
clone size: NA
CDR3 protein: CASSQLASVYNEQFF
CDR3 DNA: TGTGCCAGCAGCCAACTAGCGTCTGTCTACAATGAGCAGTTCTTC

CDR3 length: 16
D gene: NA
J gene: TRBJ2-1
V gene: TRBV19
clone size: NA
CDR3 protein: CASSILGGMAYNEQFF
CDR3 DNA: TGTGCCAGTAGTATCCTGGGCGGGATGGCCTACAATGAGCAGTTCTTC

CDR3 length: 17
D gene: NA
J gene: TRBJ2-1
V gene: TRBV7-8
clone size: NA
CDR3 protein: CASSLTARASSYNEQFF
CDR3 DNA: TGTGCCAGCAGCTTAACTGCCAGGGCTAGCTCCTACAATGAGCAGTTCTTC

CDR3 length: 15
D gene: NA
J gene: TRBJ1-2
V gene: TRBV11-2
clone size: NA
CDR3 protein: CASSLDPDSNYGYTF
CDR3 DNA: TGTGCCAGCAGCTTAGATCCTGACAGTAACTATGGCTACACCTTC

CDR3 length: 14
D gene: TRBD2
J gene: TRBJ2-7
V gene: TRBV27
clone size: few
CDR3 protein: CASSLKRETYEQYF
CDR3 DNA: TGTGCCAGCAGTTTGAAGCGGGAGACCTACGAGCAGTACTTC

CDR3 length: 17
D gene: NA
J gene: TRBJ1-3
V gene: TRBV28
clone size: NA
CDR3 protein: CASVRMGGVRSGNTIYF
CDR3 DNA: TGTGCCAGCGTTAGGATGGGAGGGGTCCGCTCTGGAAACACCATATATTTT

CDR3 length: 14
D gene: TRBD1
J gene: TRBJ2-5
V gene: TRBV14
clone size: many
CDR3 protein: CASSLWTGQETQYF
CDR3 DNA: TGTGCCAGCAGCCTCTGGACAGGGCAAGAGACCCAGTACTTC

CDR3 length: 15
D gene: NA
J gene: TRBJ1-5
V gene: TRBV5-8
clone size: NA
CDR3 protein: CASSSLRVSNQPQHF
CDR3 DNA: TGTGCCAGCAGCTCATTACGGGTCAGCAATCAGCCCCAGCATTTT

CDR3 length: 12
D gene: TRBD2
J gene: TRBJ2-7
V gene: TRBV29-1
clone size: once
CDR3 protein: CSVEGTSAEQYF
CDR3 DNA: TGCAGCGTTGAGGGAACTAGCGCAGAGCAGTACTTC

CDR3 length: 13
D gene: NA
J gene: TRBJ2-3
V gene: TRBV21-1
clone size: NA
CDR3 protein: CASFQGSTDTQYF
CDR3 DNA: TGTGCCAGCTTTCAGGGTAGCACAGATACGCAGTATTTT

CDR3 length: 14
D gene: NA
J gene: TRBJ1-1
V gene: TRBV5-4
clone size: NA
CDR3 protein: CASSFRRANTEAFF
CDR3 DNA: TGTGCCAGCAGCTTCCGCAGGGCCAACACTGAAGCTTTCTTT

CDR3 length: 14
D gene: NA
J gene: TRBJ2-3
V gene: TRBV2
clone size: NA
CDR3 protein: CASGANEPADTQYF
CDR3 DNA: TGTGCCAGCGGGGCTAATGAGCCGGCAGACACGCAGTATTTT